One sample yielded the 29 T cell receptor beta chains listed below, sequenced in a study of OX40 agonist ivuxolimab in advanced cancers. Method: immunoSEQ multiplex PCR; TCRdb's copy keeps in-frame clones and lacks some. Among 60,000 or so clones listed, roughly 92% were seen once. The sample here was CD4+ or CD8+ T cells sorted from blood, taken in a trial of the OX40 agonist ivuxolimab. The origin of the receptors is an adult with an advanced solid tumor such as melanoma, head and neck, liver or kidney cancer.

The chain has TRBV7-9 and TRBJ1-4, with a possible D match to TRBD1 (5 bases). The V end was cut by 5 bases, the J end by 2 bases, with 9 bases between. Per germline, CDR1 SEHNR and CDR2 FQNEAQ (reference sequence). CDR3 length equals 14 residues. The CDR3 region is CASSPGSTNEKLFF. DNA of the CDR3: TGTGCCAGCAGCCCAGGGAGCACTAATGAAAAACTGTTTTTT.

This rearrangement joins TRBV13 to TRBJ2-5; D possibly corresponds to TRBD2 (6 bases). Germline CDR1 is PRHDT and CDR2 is FYEKMQ (reference sequence). V lost 5 bases to trimming and J lost 3 bases, with 13 bases between them. CDR3 size: 14 residues. The CDR3, as DNA: TGTGCCAGCAGCCGGAGGGGCCCAGAAGAGACCCAGTACTTC. It encodes CASSRRGPEETQYF.

This chain uses TRBV9 with TRBJ2-1; the match to TRBD2 covers 8 bases. V trimming: 0 bases; J trimming: 10 bases; junction bases outside the gene matches: 3. Per the germline V gene, CDR1 is SGDLS and CDR2 is YYNGEE. The CDR3 is made up of 13 amino acids. The CDR3 loop reads CASSVVSGSEQFF. The CDR3 bases are TGTGCCAGCAGCGTAGTGAGCGGGAGCGAGCAGTTCTTC. The full variable domain, rest sourced from reference TRBV9 and TRBJ2-1, is DSGVTQTPKHLITATGQRVTLRCSPRSGDLSVYWYQQSLDQGLQFLIQYYNGEERAKGNILERFSAQQFPDLHSELNLSSLELGDSALYFCASSVVSGSEQFFGPGTRLTVL.

The chain is built from TRBV9 and TRBJ2-5; TRBD2 matches 8 bases. The CDR3 has 16 amino acids. V dropped 4 bases and J dropped 4; count of bases not matched to a gene: 12. Germline V gene sequence: CDR1 SGDLS, CDR2 YYNGEE. The CDR3 DNA reads TGTGCCAGCAGCCTGCCCCCCGGGAGGGCGGGAGAGACCCAGTACTTC. Amino acid sequence: CASSLPPGRAGETQYF. Filled out from reference TRBV9 and TRBJ2-5, the complete variable domain reads DSGVTQTPKHLITATGQRVTLRCSPRSGDLSVYWYQQSLDQGLQFLIQYYNGEERAKGNILERFSAQQFPDLHSELNLSSLELGDSALYFCASSLPPGRAGETQYFGPGTRLLVL.

The V call is TRBV2, the J call TRBJ1-2; perhaps TRBD1 as D (6 bases). The CDR3 extends over 13 amino acids. The germline gives CDR1 SNHLY, CDR2 FYNNEI. The V end was cut by 3 bases, the J end by 7 bases, with 12 bases between. The CDR3 nucleotides are TGTGCCAGCAGTGACAGGGGAGGAGGTGGCTACACCTTC. Translation gives CASSDRGGGGYTF. The full variable domain, rest sourced from reference TRBV2 and TRBJ1-2, is EPEVTQTPSHQVTQMGQEVILRCVPISNHLYFYWYRQILGQKVEFLVSFYNNEISEKSEIFDDQFSVERPDGSNFTLKIRSTKLEDSAMYFCASSDRGGGGYTFGSGTRLTVV.

This chain connects TRBV7-9 to TRBJ2-7; tentatively, D is TRBD2 (6 bases). The CDR3 consists of 16 residues. V gave up 0 bases and J gave up 2 bases, with 14 bases separating them. Germline loops: CDR1 SEHNR, CDR2 FQNEAQ (reference sequence). The CDR3 coding sequence is TGTGCCAGCAGCTTAGCGCGGTACCCGGGGGCCTACGAGCAGTACTTC. As protein: CASSLARYPGAYEQYF.

The CDR3 nucleotides are TGTGCCAGCAGCTTGGCCGGGTCAGAAGAGACCCAGTACTTC. It codes for CASSLAGSEETQYF. V and J are TRBV5-4 and TRBJ2-5, with D unclear. V was clipped by 0 bases and J by 3 bases, with 9 bases between them. The CDR3 has 14 amino acids. CDR1 is SGHNT and CDR2 is YYREEE in the germline V gene (reference sequence). The entire variable domain, with the rest obtained from reference TRBV5-4 and TRBJ2-5, is as follows: ETGVTQSPTHLIKTRGQQVTLRCSSQSGHNTVSWYQQALGQGPQFIFQYYREEENGRGNFPPRFSGLQFPNYSSELNVNALELDDSALYLCASSLAGSEETQYFGPGTRLLVL.

V gene TRBV28 combines with J gene TRBJ2-3; no firm D call. From germline, CDR1 is MDHEN and CDR2 SYDVKM. This CDR3 region has 15 residues. V gave up 6 bases and J gave up 11 bases, with 24 bases separating them. The CDR3 region has the DNA TGTGCCAGCAGCGTCGGATTCATCGTTGAGATGAGGCAGTATTTT. The encoded protein is CASSVGFIVEMRQYF.

The J gene is TRBJ2-2, the V gene TRBV19; 7 positions match TRBD1. Germline-derived CDR1 and CDR2 are LNHDA and SQIVND (reference sequence). The CDR3 sequence is 18 residues long. With V trimmed by 0 bases and J by 4 bases, 11 bases remained unmatched. Here the CDR3 DNA reads TGTGCCAGTAGTATAGATCTATGGGGACAGATTATCACCGGGGAGCTGTTTTTT. Protein product: CASSIDLWGQIITGELFF.

This sequence joins TRBV4-1 and TRBJ2-1, with 8 bases aligning to TRBD2. Germline CDR1 reads MGHRA; CDR2 reads YSYEKL. This CDR3 comprises 21 residues. V trimming: 1 base; J trimming: 0 bases; junction bases outside the gene matches: 17. Here the CDR3 DNA reads TGCGCCAGCAGCCAAGTCGCTGTCGTGCGATCCGGGGGGGCCTCCTACAATGAGCAGTTCTTC. Translating gives CASSQVAVVRSGGASYNEQFF.

This clone was seen just once. The chain carries TRBV6-5 and TRBJ2-1, with D unresolved. The CDR3 spans 11 residues. V was clipped by 7 bases and J by 7 bases, with 8 bases between them. Germline V gene sequence: CDR1 MNHEY, CDR2 SVGAGI. CDR3 sequence: CASTSGNEQFF. The CDR3 DNA sequence: TGTGCCAGCACGAGTGGGAATGAGCAGTTCTTC.

This rearrangement joins TRBV19 to TRBJ2-2; TRBD1 matches at 8 bases. The CDR3 contains 15 residues. V lost 3 bases, J lost 4 bases, and 4 bases stayed unmatched. The germline CDR1 and CDR2 sequences are LNHDA and SQIVND (reference sequence). CDR3 amino acids: CASSIHGTGTGELFF. CDR3 DNA: TGTGCCAGTAGTATTCATGGGACAGGCACCGGGGAGCTGTTTTTT.

The J gene is TRBJ1-5, the V gene TRBV4-3; TRBD1 matches at 7 bases. The CDR3 is 17 amino acids. Germline assignment: CDR1 LGHNA and CDR2 YSLEER. After removal of 1 base from V and 5 bases from J, the junction contained 11 bases not matched to a gene. This CDR3 reads CASSQVYGGTADQPQHF. The DNA of the CDR3 is TGCGCCAGCAGCCAAGTTTATGGGGGGACAGCTGATCAGCCCCAGCATTTT.

This chain links TRBV19 with TRBJ2-3; D tentatively reads TRBD1 or TRBD2 (5 bases each). The CDR3 contains 13 residues. V lost 10 bases, J lost 5 bases, and 16 bases lay in between. CDR1 is LNHDA and CDR2 is SQIVND in the germline V gene (reference sequence). As DNA, the CDR3 is TGTGCCACCAACACTCGAGGGGAAGATACGCAGTATTTT. Translating it yields CATNTRGEDTQYF.

V usage is TRBV6-1 and J usage is TRBJ1-5; D perhaps matches TRBD1 (5 bases). The germline CDR1 and CDR2 sequences are MNHNS and SASEGT. V was cut by 2 bases and J by 1 base, with 18 bases left in between. CDR3 length: 18 amino acids. Here the CDR3 reads CASSEWGRDVLSNQPQHF. CDR3 bases: TGTGCCAGCAGTGAATGGGGGAGAGATGTGTTAAGCAATCAGCCCCAGCATTTT.

The V gene is TRBV9, the J gene TRBJ1-2, with TRBD1 matching over 10 bases. CDR1 SGDLS and CDR2 YYNGEE come from the germline V gene. The CDR3 loop spans 15 amino acids. The V and J ends lost 4 bases and 0 bases, in that order; junction bases with no gene match: 3. The CDR3 DNA reads as TGTGCCAGCAGCCCCGGACAGGGGGCTAACTATGGCTACACCTTC. Protein: CASSPGQGANYGYTF.

The chain recombines TRBV5-1 with TRBJ2-7, with a weak D call TRBD1 (6 bases). V was trimmed by 0 bases and J by 5 bases, leaving 9 bases between them. This CDR3 spans 13 amino acids. Germline CDR1 is SGHRS and CDR2 is YFSETQ. CDR3 sequence: CASSLEQGNEQYF. For the CDR3, the DNA is TGCGCCAGCAGCTTGGAACAGGGCAACGAGCAGTACTTC.

The genes are TRBV29-1 and TRBJ1-6; TRBD1 is a possible D gene (6 bases). The CDR3 sequence is 16 residues long. V lost 6 bases, J lost 5 bases, and 20 bases lay in between. Per the germline V gene, CDR1 is SQVTM and CDR2 is ANQGSEA. The CDR3 coding sequence is TGCAGCGTACTGACAGGAGATACCGAAAATAATTCACCCCTCCACTTT. Its translation is CSVLTGDTENNSPLHF. The complete variable domain, with remaining parts taken from reference TRBV29-1 and TRBJ1-6, reads SAVISQKPSRDICQRGTSLTIQCQVDSQVTMMFWYRQQPGQSLTLIATANQGSEATYESGFVIDKFPISRPNLTFSTLTVSNMSPEDSSIYLCSVLTGDTENNSPLHFGNGTRLTVT.

This chain links TRBV5-1 with TRBJ1-1, with D perhaps TRBD1 (6 bases). Trimming removed 7 bases at V and 1 base at J, with 17 bases between. Germline loops: CDR1 SGHRS, CDR2 YFSETQ. CDR3 size: 15 residues. In DNA, the CDR3 is TGCGCCAGCGGCGAAAGGGGGGCCGCGAACACTGAAGCTTTCTTT. Protein product: CASGERGAANTEAFF.

The chain employs TRBV6-6 and TRBJ1-1, with TRBD1 as a possible D gene (6 bases). The germline V and J ends were trimmed by 6 bases and 7 bases, with 15 bases remaining between them. The CDR3 sequence is 13 residues long. Germline CDR1 and CDR2: MNHNY and SVGAGI (reference sequence). In nucleotides, the CDR3 is TGTGCCAGCAGCCGACAGGAGACCCTTGAAGCTTTCTTT. Residues: CASSRQETLEAFF.

This sequence joins TRBV5-1 and TRBJ2-7; no definite D call. The CDR3 runs to 13 residues. Germline V lookup: CDR1 SGHRS, CDR2 YFSETQ. The V end was cut by 4 bases, the J end by 3 bases, with 11 bases between. DNA of the CDR3: TGCGCCAGCAGCCATACGGACGGCTACGAGCAGTACTTC. It codes for CASSHTDGYEQYF.

The chain employs TRBV27 and TRBJ2-7; 12 bases agree with TRBD2. Germline trimming cut 5 bases from V and 6 bases from J; bases unmatched to any gene: 5. This CDR3 is built from 14 residues. In germline, CDR1 is MNHEY, CDR2 SMNVEV (reference sequence). The DNA of the CDR3 is TGTGCCAGCAGTAGAGGGACTAGCGGGTTCGAGCAGTACTTC. Translating it yields CASSRGTSGFEQYF.

V usage is TRBV10-3 and J usage is TRBJ1-1; perhaps TRBD1 as D (5 bases). With 3 bases removed from V and 6 bases from J, the gap between germline ends came to 8 bases. From germline, CDR1 is ENHRY and CDR2 SYGVKD. The CDR3 runs 12 residues. CDR3 sequence (DNA): TGTGCCATCAGTGAACGACAGCCTGAAGCTTTCTTT. It yields the protein CAISERQPEAFF.

The table lists this clone with a count of one. The chain combines TRBV25-1 with TRBJ2-7; maybe TRBD2 (7 bases). Germline CDR1 MGHDK, CDR2 SYGVNS. The CDR3 covers 14 residues. Trimming shortened V by 6 bases and J by 5 bases, and 17 bases separated the two germline ends. CDR3 protein: CASSPRGGPNEQYF. DNA of the CDR3: TGTGCCAGCAGCCCAAGGGGGGGTCCCAACGAGCAGTACTTC.

The chain carries TRBV10-1 and TRBJ2-7; the match to TRBD2 covers 9 bases. This CDR3 contains 13 residues. The V and J ends lost 6 bases and 0 bases, in that order; junction bases with no gene match: 0. CDR1 and CDR2 (germline): WNHNN, SYGVQD (reference sequence). CDR3 protein: CASRAGGSYEQYF. In nucleotides, the CDR3 is TGCGCCAGCAGAGCGGGGGGCTCCTACGAGCAGTACTTC.

The V gene is TRBV19, the J gene TRBJ2-7; D possibly corresponds to TRBD1 (5 bases). The CDR3 extends over 15 amino acids. Looked up from germline, CDR1 is LNHDA and CDR2 is SQIVND (reference sequence). Trimming stripped 1 base from V and 6 bases from J, with 16 bases between. The CDR3 spells CASSIAPGPRAEQYF. The DNA for the CDR3 is TGTGCCAGTAGTATAGCCCCGGGCCCCAGGGCCGAGCAGTACTTC.

The CDR3 region has the DNA TGTGCCAGCATGGGGCGGCCGCACTATGGCTACACCTTC. This encodes CASMGRPHYGYTF. V is TRBV6-6 and J is TRBJ1-2; the D gene is possibly TRBD1 (5 bases). The CDR3 is 13 residues long. Germline V gives CDR1 MNHNY, CDR2 SVGAGI (reference sequence). Trimming took off 7 bases at V and 3 bases at J, with 12 bases between the two ends.

CDR3: CASSVEGNAYNEQFF. In DNA form, the CDR3 reads TGTGCCAGCAGCGTAGAAGGCAATGCCTACAATGAGCAGTTCTTC. The chain recombines TRBV9 with TRBJ2-1; D gene uncertain. V gave up 0 bases and J gave up 2 bases, with 9 bases separating them. The germline gives CDR1 SGDLS, CDR2 YYNGEE. This CDR3 is built from 15 residues.

The chain recombines TRBV5-6 with TRBJ2-1, with 8 bases aligning to TRBD1. This CDR3 contains 14 residues. In germline, CDR1 is SGHDT, CDR2 YYEEEE. After removal of 4 bases from V and 10 bases from J, the junction contained 10 bases not matched to a gene. Here the CDR3 reads CASSTGTGRWEQFF. In DNA form, the CDR3 reads TGTGCCAGCAGCACCGGGACAGGCAGATGGGAGCAGTTCTTC.